Below are 13 T cell receptor beta chains sequenced from a single sample in a study of cytomegalovirus exposure and HLA in healthy donors. PCR primers comprised 60 Vbeta and 13 Jbeta primers. Clones were sequenced by immunoSEQ multiplex PCR, and TCRdb holds only the in-frame ones, with some missing. The sample shows about 160,000 clones, around 80% of them seen only once. The sequenced material came from PBMCs. These receptors came from a male donor in good health and CMV-seropositive.

The chain uses TRBV11-3 and TRBJ1-2; possible D gene TRBD1, 5 bases. This CDR3 region has 14 residues. Per the germline V gene, CDR1 is SGHNT and CDR2 is YENEEA. V gave up 8 bases and J gave up 4 bases, with 17 bases separating them. CDR3: CASGLLQGSYGYTF. DNA for the CDR3: TGTGCCAGCGGACTACTCCAGGGAAGCTATGGCTACACCTTC.

This clone was counted between two and nine times. The chain uses TRBV19 and TRBJ2-7; no firm D call. Trimming left V 5 bases short and J 0 bases short, with 20 bases between. The CDR3 consists of 17 residues. Germline V gene lookup returns CDR1 LNHDA and CDR2 SQIVND (reference sequence). CDR3 in amino acids: CASSVLYSLDLSYEQYF. The DNA of the CDR3 is TGTGCCAGTAGTGTTCTCTATAGCCTTGACCTCTCCTACGAGCAGTACTTC.

This rearrangement joins TRBV6-5 to TRBJ2-2; D is uncertain. Germline CDR1 MNHEY, CDR2 SVGAGI. V shed 0 bases and J shed 8 bases, with 4 bases lying between them. CDR3 length: 12 amino acids. The CDR3 bases are TGTGCCAGCAGTTACTCGCGGGGGGAGCTGTTTTTT. This gives the protein CASSYSRGELFF.

This clone was seen a few times. Here the CDR3 reads CASSWSGTNNEQFF. In nucleotides, the CDR3 is TGTGCCAGCAGCTGGTCCGGGACTAACAATGAGCAGTTCTTC. The J gene is TRBJ2-1, the V gene TRBV7-9, with 7 bases aligning to TRBD2. The CDR3 is 14 residues long. Trimming removed 4 bases from V and 5 bases from J; junction bases left unmatched: 5. Per germline, CDR1 SEHNR and CDR2 FQNEAQ (reference sequence).

The V and J genes are TRBV5-5 and TRBJ2-3, with D uncertain. V was clipped by 8 bases and J by 2 bases, with 3 bases between them. Germline assignment: CDR1 SGHKS and CDR2 YYEKEE (reference sequence). The CDR3 extends over 10 amino acids. This chain's CDR3 is CASYTDTQYF. CDR3 nucleotide sequence: TGTGCCAGTTACACAGATACGCAGTATTTT.

The V gene is TRBV30, the J gene TRBJ1-2, with 7 positions matching TRBD1. Germline V lookup: CDR1 GTSNPN, CDR2 SVGIG (reference sequence). The CDR3 loop spans 12 amino acids. V lost 5 bases to trimming and J lost 4 bases; unmatched junction nucleotides: 4. The CDR3 bases are TGTGCCTGGCGGACAGGCACCTATGGCTACACCTTC. This sequence encodes CAWRTGTYGYTF.

The chain couples TRBV13 to TRBJ2-3; the D gene is possibly TRBD2 (5 bases). CDR1 and CDR2 (germline): PRHDT, FYEKMQ (reference sequence). Deletions cut 0 bases from V and 2 bases from J, with 9 bases between. This CDR3 region has 15 residues. The CDR3 region has the DNA TGTGCCAGCAGCTTAGGGACTAACCTCACAGATACGCAGTATTTT. It encodes CASSLGTNLTDTQYF.

The chain links TRBV2 to TRBJ2-7; D is perhaps TRBD1 (6 bases). Germline V gene lookup returns CDR1 SNHLY and CDR2 FYNNEI. The CDR3 is 13 residues long. V lost 11 bases to trimming and J lost 6 bases, with 20 bases between them. The DNA for the CDR3 is TGTGCCTACGAAAAACCGGCAGGGGTCGAGCAGTACTTC. Amino acids: CAYEKPAGVEQYF. Full variable domain (remainder filled in from reference TRBV2 and TRBJ2-7): EPEVTQTPSHQVTQMGQEVILRCVPISNHLYFYWYRQILGQKVEFLVSFYNNEISEKSEIFDDQFSVERPDGSNFTLKIRSTKLEDSAMYFCAYEKPAGVEQYFGPGTRLTVT.

The chain carries TRBV7-9 and TRBJ2-7, with 14 positions matching TRBD2. The CDR3 sequence is 19 residues long. CDR1 is SEHNR and CDR2 is FQNEAQ in the germline V gene (reference sequence). With V trimmed by 2 bases and J by 4 bases, 13 bases remained unmatched. DNA of the CDR3: TGTGCCAGCAGCTTACCCGGGACTAGCGGGAGTCCTCCAATTTACGAGCAGTACTTC. Translating it yields CASSLPGTSGSPPIYEQYF.

This chain connects TRBV9 to TRBJ2-3, with 9 bases identical to TRBD2. The trim removed 3 bases at V and 0 bases at J, leaving 8 bases unmatched. Looked up from germline, CDR1 is SGDLS and CDR2 is YYNGEE. The CDR3 is 17 residues long. CDR3 sequence: CASSDSGGPLSTDTQYF. CDR3 DNA: TGTGCCAGCAGCGATAGCGGGGGACCGCTCAGCACAGATACGCAGTATTTT.

This clone showed up just once. The rearrangement links TRBV4-3 to TRBJ2-1; TRBD2 agrees at 15 bases. J was trimmed by 9 bases and V by 6 bases; bases with no gene match: 9. In germline, CDR1 is LGHNA, CDR2 YSLEER. This CDR3 has 16 residues. In DNA, the CDR3 is TGCGCCAGCAGTCTCGGACTAGCGGGAGGGCCATTTGAGCAGTTCTTC. This codes for CASSLGLAGGPFEQFF.

V is TRBV5-4 and J is TRBJ2-1; D gene ambiguous. This CDR3 has 12 amino acids. Trimming left V 4 bases short and J 4 bases short, with 6 bases between. Per the germline V gene, CDR1 is SGHNT and CDR2 is YYREEE (reference sequence). The CDR3 nucleotides are TGTGCCAGCAGCCTAAAGTACAATGAGCAGTTCTTC. Protein product: CASSLKYNEQFF.

As regards this clone: A junction end diverges from the germline sequence, so it may reflect a read error. Other DNA sequences within the sample encode an identical CDR3. For the CDR3, the DNA is TGCGCCACCCAGAAAGGGGACAACAATCAGCCCCAGCATTTT. Residues: CATQKGDNNQPQHF. The chain carries TRBV2 and TRBJ1-5, with a weak D call TRBD1 (6 bases). Per the germline V gene, CDR1 is SNHLY and CDR2 is FYNNEI. CDR3 length: 14 residues.